This TCR beta chain was retrieved from a study of blood T cell repertoires in COVID-19 (dated by TCRdb to between 2020 and 2021). About the study as a whole: Collaborator samples came from the United States, Italy and Spain and covered acute and convalescent phases of COVID-19. Subjects who had been exposed to COVID-19, were actively infected with it, or had recovered from it provided the deeply sampled blood TCRbeta repertoires that made up the dataset. The samples were drawn from two sources: the first 160 participants of the ongoing ImmuneRACE study, and over 950 subjects contributed by 6 global collaborators. The repertoires were made available in a free public database intended to serve as a resource for research on the immune response to SARS-CoV-2. Where available, HLA class I and class II types were obtained from metadata supplied by the sample provider rather than from assay-based typing. The prospective study material was composed of cDNA or gDNA derived from T cells, B-cell-depleted T cells, or PBMCs. A de-identified subject ID, COVID-19 status, age in years and sex were almost always included in the sample metadata. Study-wide conclusions, independent of this receptor: Clinical and demographic metadata were provided uncurated, with the amount varying by source and participant.

TCRbeta CDR3 regions were amplified from genomic DNA by means of the immunoSEQ Assay, a bias-controlled multiplex PCR. The authors' pipeline ran thus. The number of nucleated cells in each sample was estimated from the amplification of reference gene primers within the assay. To quantify the absolute abundance of each unique TCRbeta CDR3 rearrangement, sequence reads were collapsed and filtered. Productive Simpson clonality was computed per sample as the square root of Simpson's diversity index over productive rearrangements. The source is immuneACCESS, and TCRdb retained only in-frame sequences with V and J called. Part of the clones is not carried over; for the studies checked, unresolved V genes explain less than half of this, and the remainder is unexplained. The DNA was the basis for D and trimming; V, J and clone size are from that table. Recorded for this sample are 150,000 to 190,000 clones; about 85% of them occurred a single time. The top ten clones comprise roughly 8.3% of the sample.

In Seattle, one collaborating source enrolled patients while the infection was active and tracked those patients longitudinally over the course of disease. Each collaborating institution followed its own protocols to collect whole blood in K2EDTA tubes. For TCRbeta analysis, collaborator samples were shipped as frozen whole blood, as isolated PBMCs, or as DNA extracted from either sample type. The germline V gene yields KGHSH for CDR1 and LQKENI for CDR2. From V the trimming removes 3 bases and from J it removes 6 bases, while the gene matches leave 7 bases of the junction unaccounted for. Including the terminal cysteine and phenylalanine, the CDR3 comprises 16 residues. The CDR3 DNA has 48 bases and is translated from base 1. As concerns this clone: This receptor's antigen is unknown. Qualities for individual bases were not recorded, and no much larger clone is one base off.

This chain joins TRBV18 to TRBJ2-2, with 10 middle bases fitting TRBD1. This sequence originates from a woman aged 60-75 years with COVID-19, enrolled during active disease. Sequencing was carried out using peripheral blood. The CDR3 corresponds to CASSPSDRGRAGELFF. DNA sequence: TGTGCCAGCTCACCCTCTGACAGGGGGCGAGCCGGGGAGCTGTTTTTT.